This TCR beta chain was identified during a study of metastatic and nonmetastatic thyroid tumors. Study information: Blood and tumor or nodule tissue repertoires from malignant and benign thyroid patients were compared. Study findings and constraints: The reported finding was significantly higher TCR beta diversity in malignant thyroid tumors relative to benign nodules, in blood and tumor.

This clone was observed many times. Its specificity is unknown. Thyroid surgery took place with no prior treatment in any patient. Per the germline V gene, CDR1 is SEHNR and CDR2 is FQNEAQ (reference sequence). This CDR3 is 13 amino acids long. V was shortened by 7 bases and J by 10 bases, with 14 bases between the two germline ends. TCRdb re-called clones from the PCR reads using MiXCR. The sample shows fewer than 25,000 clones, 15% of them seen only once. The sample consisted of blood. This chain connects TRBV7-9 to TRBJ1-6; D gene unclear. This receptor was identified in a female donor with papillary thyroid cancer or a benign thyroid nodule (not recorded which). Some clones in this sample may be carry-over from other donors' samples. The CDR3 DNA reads TGTGCCAGCACCGGCGAACAAGGGTCACCCCTCCACTTT. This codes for CASTGEQGSPLHF.